This TCR beta chain comes out of a study of cytomegalovirus exposure and HLA in healthy donors. Study-wide background: The approximately 120 validation repertoires used the same platform as the approximately 700 first-cohort repertoires (as reported by a later analysis). Study conclusions and caveats: In vitro data verified three CMV-associated chains as specific for CMV antigens.

Only in-frame clones appear in the TCRdb table, and some are missing; sequencing was by immunoSEQ multiplex PCR. Among roughly 180,000 clones listed, about 89% were seen once. Concerning this clone: What it recognizes is unknown.

The CDR3 covers 14 residues. Germline V lookup: CDR1 SGHRS, CDR2 YFSETQ. V was cut by 1 base and J by 10 bases, with 12 bases left in between. The clonotype comes from a man under 40 in good health and CMV-seropositive. The chain carries TRBV5-1 and TRBJ1-6; unclear D gene. The material sequenced was PBMCs. CDR3 nucleotides: TGCGCCAGCAGCTTGATTCCCCCGGAATCACCCCTCCACTTT. Translating gives CASSLIPPESPLHF. Combining the CDR3 with reference TRBV5-1 and TRBJ1-6 gives the whole variable domain KAGVTQTPRYLIKTRGQQVTLSCSPISGHRSVSWYQQTPGQGLQFLFEYFSETQRNKGNFPGRFSGRQFSNSRSEMNVSTLELGDSALYLCASSLIPPESPLHFGNGTRLTVT.